A single sample is the source of the 26 T cell receptor beta chains below, sequenced in a study of breast tumors, draining lymph nodes, adjacent tissues. The lymph nodes were axillary draining lymph nodes from breast cancer patients. TCRdb used MiXCR to reprocess the multiplex PCR reads, holding one entry per CDR3 protein. The sample carries about 270,000 distinct CDR3 sequences, 30% to 35% recorded once. What was sequenced was axillary lymph node tissue. Source of these receptors: a female donor with breast cancer. Some clones in this sample may be carry-over from other donors' samples.

This clonotype was found many times. The chain is built from TRBV6-4 and TRBJ2-3; the D is unclear. The germline V gene encodes CDR1 MRHNA and CDR2 SNTAGT. With 3 bases removed from V and 4 bases from J, the gap between germline ends came to 11 bases. The CDR3 has 14 residues. CDR3 nucleotide sequence: TGTGCCAGCAGTGAGGCAGGCTCCCCAGATACGCAGTATTTT. Protein: CASSEAGSPDTQYF.

This clonotype has just a few counts. A read error is possible here, since a much larger clone lies one base away. The chain has TRBV5-1 and TRBJ2-7; unclear D gene. Germline V CDR1 and CDR2: SGHRS, YFSETQ. The CDR3 runs to 12 residues. The CDR3 coding sequence is TGCGCCAGCAGCCGCGATGCCTACGAGCACTACTTC. Protein: CASSRDAYEHYF. The full variable domain, rest sourced from reference TRBV5-1 and TRBJ2-7, is KAGVTQTPRYLIKTRGQQVTLSCSPISGHRSVSWYQQTPGQGLQFLFEYFSETQRNKGNFPGRFSGRQFSNSRSEMNVSTLELGDSALYLCASSRDAYEHYFGPGTRLTVT.

This clonotype was found many times. The V call is TRBV2, the J call TRBJ2-3; 12 bases are shared with TRBD2. In germline, CDR1 is SNHLY, CDR2 FYNNEI. The V segment lost 6 bases and the J segment 5 bases; nucleotides outside the gene matches: 9. The CDR3 is 16 amino acids. The CDR3 region has the DNA TGTGCCAGCAGCCTTAACGGACTAGCGGGAAGAGATACGCAGTATTTT. Translating it yields CASSLNGLAGRDTQYF.

Remarks on this clonotype: A read error may explain this, as a much larger clone is one base away. The chain is built from TRBV27 and TRBJ1-6, with TRBD1 matching 9 bases. Germline lookup yields CDR1 MNHEY and CDR2 SMNVEV (reference sequence). This CDR3 is built from 15 residues. The CDR3 spells CASGLDTGGNSPLHF. The CDR3 region has the DNA TGTGCCAGCGGTTTAGATACAGGGGGCAATTCACCCCTCCACTTT.

About this clonotype: This clone may be a read error of a much larger clone one base away. The rearrangement joins TRBV20-1 to TRBJ2-1; 7 bases line up with TRBD2. This CDR3 contains 15 residues. The germline gives CDR1 DFQATT, CDR2 SNEGSKA (reference sequence). Trimming removed 0 bases from V and 6 bases from J; junction bases left unmatched: 8. CDR3 amino acids: CSARDLERGSNEQFF. The CDR3 DNA reads as TGCAGTGCTAGAGATCTGGAGCGGGGCTCCAATGAGCAGTTCTTC.

Concerning this clonotype itself: A read error may explain this, as a much larger clone is one base away. The V call is TRBV12-3 or TRBV12-4, the J call TRBJ2-7; 11 bases align to TRBD2. This CDR3 spans 13 amino acids. CDR3 in DNA: TGTGCCAGCCGGACTAGCGGGCGCTACGGGCAGTACTTC. Translating it yields CASRTSGRYGQYF.

In the case of this clonotype: This clone may be a read error of a much larger clone one base away. The CDR3 reads CASSAIRGGEPQYF. CDR3 DNA: TGCGCCAGCAGCGCCATCAGGGGAGGGGAGCCCCAGTACTTC. J is TRBJ2-5 and V is TRBV5-1; D is perhaps TRBD2 (7 bases). Germline CDR1 and CDR2: SGHRS and YFSETQ. The CDR3 has 14 residues. V lost 4 bases to trimming and J lost 9 bases, with 19 bases between them.

In regard to this clonotype: The junction differs from germline at one of its ends, possibly a read error. The chain combines TRBV10-3 with TRBJ1-6; no clear D gene. This CDR3 comprises 14 residues. Looked up from germline, CDR1 is ENHRY and CDR2 is SYGVKD. The CDR3 DNA sequence: TGTGTCATCAGCCCCGGACGGGGAGGATCACCCCTCCACTTT. As protein: CVISPGRGGSPLHF.

Many counts were recorded for this clonotype. This chain uses TRBV11-2 with TRBJ2-7, with D uncertain. Germline V gene lookup returns CDR1 SGHAT and CDR2 FQNNGV. The CDR3 contains 12 residues. V was shortened by 1 base and J by 4 bases, with 5 bases between the two germline ends. The CDR3 loop reads CASSLVPYEQYF. CDR3 sequence (DNA): TGTGCCAGCAGCTTAGTACCTTACGAGCAGTACTTC.

Turning to this clonotype: This may arise from a read error, as a much more abundant clone is one base away. The conserved final phenylalanine or tryptophan is absent from the CDR3, which likely points to a read error. V gene TRBV19 combines with J gene TRBJ2-1, with 9 nucleotides matching TRBD2. The CDR3 has 14 residues. CDR1 LNHDA and CDR2 SQIVND come from the germline V gene (reference sequence). The ends lost 5 bases at V and 7 bases at J; junction bases unmatched: 6. The CDR3 nucleotides are TGTGCCAGTAGTCCCGGACTAGCGTTTAATGAGCAGTTCCTC. Its translation: CASSPGLAFNEQFL.

This clonotype was detected a few times. This chain uses TRBV18 with TRBJ1-5; possibly TRBD1 for D (5 bases). V was cut by 4 bases and J by 1 base, with 14 bases left in between. The CDR3 spans 16 residues. Germline V gives CDR1 KGHSH, CDR2 LQKENI. CDR3 region: CASSLALGGSNQPQHF. CDR3 sequence (DNA): TGTGCCAGCTCACTGGCACTCGGGGGGAGCAATCAGCCCCAGCATTTT. The full variable domain, rest sourced from reference TRBV18 and TRBJ1-5, is NAGVMQNPRHLVRRRGQEARLRCSPMKGHSHVYWYRQLPEEGLKFMVYLQKENIIDESGMPKERFSAEFPKEGPSILRIQQVVRGDSAAYFCASSLALGGSNQPQHFGDGTRLSIL.

This clonotype was seen once. This may be a read error: a much more frequent sequence differs by one nucleotide. The chain joins TRBV20-1 to TRBJ2-3; tentatively, D is TRBD2 (7 bases). The V gene's germline CDR1 is DFQATT and CDR2 SNEGSKA (reference sequence). This CDR3 is built from 14 residues. CDR3 DNA: TGCAGTGCGCCATTGGGGGGGGGCACAGCTACGCAGTATTTT. This codes for CSAPLGGGTATQYF.

This clonotype has at least ten counts. The chain links TRBV20-1 to TRBJ2-7, with D perhaps being TRBD1 or TRBD2 (5 bases each). The CDR3 loop spans 15 amino acids. Germline loops: CDR1 DFQATT, CDR2 SNEGSKA (reference sequence). V lost 5 bases, J lost 1 base, and 18 bases lay in between. The DNA of the CDR3 is TGCAGTGCTGGACTCGCAGGGTCAAGATCCTACGAGCAGTACTTC. It yields the protein CSAGLAGSRSYEQYF.

This clonotype was observed many times. The rearrangement uses TRBV9 and TRBJ2-1; 8 bases agree with TRBD1. Trimming cost V 0 bases and J 7 bases; bases outside gene matches: 6. The V gene's germline CDR1 is SGDLS and CDR2 YYNGEE. This CDR3 comprises 15 residues. CDR3 sequence reads: CASSVARGRVNEQFF. For the CDR3, the DNA is TGTGCCAGCAGCGTAGCCAGGGGGCGGGTTAATGAGCAGTTCTTC.

This clonotype was detected ten times or more. The rearrangement uses TRBV24-1 and TRBJ2-1; D is ambiguous. Germline CDR1 KGHDR, CDR2 SFDVKD. V lost 1 base and J 7 bases, leaving 7 bases between the germline ends. The CDR3 contains 13 residues. The CDR3 DNA reads TGTGCCACCAGTGATTTAGGCGTGAATGAGCAGTTCTTC. Its protein is CATSDLGVNEQFF.

This clonotype was detected many times. The chain carries TRBV5-4 and TRBJ2-2; 9 positions match TRBD1. Germline V gene sequence: CDR1 SGHNT, CDR2 YYREEE (reference sequence). The CDR3 has 17 residues. V lost 4 bases to trimming and J lost 6 bases; unmatched junction nucleotides: 13. The CDR3 here is CASSRTGASDVAGELFF. The CDR3 bases are TGTGCCAGCAGCCGGACAGGGGCGTCGGATGTTGCCGGGGAGCTGTTTTTT.

Comment on this clonotype: No conserved phenylalanine or tryptophan ends this CDR3, so it is likely a read error. The chain is built from TRBV28 and TRBJ1-5, with a weak D call TRBD1 (6 bases). This CDR3 contains 13 residues. The germline CDR1 and CDR2 sequences are MDHEN and SYDVKM. V was trimmed by 8 bases and J by 5 bases, leaving 13 bases between them. CDR3 in amino acids: CASLSGAYQPQHL. In DNA form, the CDR3 reads TGTGCCAGCCTCTCAGGGGCGTATCAGCCCCAGCATCTT.

This clonotype was recorded many times. The chain recombines TRBV3-1 with TRBJ2-2, with 8 bases fitting TRBD2. The V and J ends lost 4 bases and 7 bases, in that order; junction bases with no gene match: 8. This CDR3 contains 15 residues. CDR1 and CDR2 (germline): LGHDT, YNNKEL (reference sequence). The CDR3 nucleotides read TGTGCCAGCAGCCCGGGAGGGCCTTTAGGCGGGGAGCTGTTTTTT. As protein: CASSPGGPLGGELFF.

The sample holds many counts of this clonotype. The chain joins TRBV19 to TRBJ1-3, with no clear D. V was clipped by 10 bases and J by 0 bases, with 13 bases between them. The V gene's germline CDR1 is LNHDA and CDR2 SQIVND (reference sequence). The CDR3 runs to 14 residues. The CDR3 is CATKDEPSGNTIYF. The CDR3 DNA reads as TGTGCCACCAAGGACGAACCCTCTGGAAACACCATATATTTT.

There are a few counts of this clonotype. The chain uses TRBV6-5 and TRBJ1-3, with 8 nucleotides matching TRBD1. V was pared by 0 bases and J by 4 bases, with 8 bases of the junction left unmatched. The CDR3 totals 17 residues. Germline CDR1 MNHEY, CDR2 SVGAGI. CDR3 loop: CASSYSSTAGGGNTIYF. The CDR3 coding sequence is TGTGCCAGCAGTTACTCGAGTACCGCAGGGGGCGGAAACACCATATATTTT.

The CDR3 nucleotides read TGTGCCAGCAGCGTGATAGCGGGAGGGGGCAATCAGCCCCAGCATTTT. Translating it yields CASSVIAGGGNQPQHF. The chain couples TRBV9 to TRBJ1-5; D might be TRBD1 (5 bases). The germline V and J ends were trimmed by 2 bases and 2 bases, with 14 bases remaining between them. Germline CDR1 and CDR2: SGDLS and YYNGEE. The CDR3 extends over 16 amino acids.

This clonotype was observed at least ten times. One end of the junction does not line up with germline, which may come from a read error. The J gene is TRBJ1-6, the V gene TRBV6-6, with D unresolved. CDR3 size: 17 residues. From germline, CDR1 is MNHNY and CDR2 SVGAGI (reference sequence). DNA for the CDR3: TGTGCCAGCAGTCACTCGCGTCACCTTCGGAGTAATTCACCCCTCCACTTT. It yields the protein CASSHSRHLRSNSPLHF.

In the case of this clonotype: Since a much larger clone is just one base distant, this may be a read error. The rearrangement links TRBV11-2 to TRBJ2-1; the match to TRBD2 covers 11 bases. CDR3 length: 13 amino acids. Per germline, CDR1 SGHAT and CDR2 FQNNGV. J gave up 15 bases and V 4 bases, and 8 bases lay outside the gene matches. Here the CDR3 DNA reads TGTGCCAGCAGCTGGGCTAGCGGGAGGTACCCGTTCTTC. Translating it yields CASSWASGRYPFF.

This clonotype appeared many times. J is TRBJ1-6 and V is TRBV7-2; 8 nucleotides line up with TRBD1. V dropped 6 bases and J dropped 6; count of bases not matched to a gene: 7. The length of the CDR3 is 15 residues. Per the germline V gene, CDR1 is SGHTA and CDR2 is FQGNSA. The CDR3 reads CASSYGDRLNSPLHF. CDR3 sequence (DNA): TGTGCCAGCAGTTATGGGGACAGGCTTAATTCACCCCTCCACTTT.

This clonotype occurred many times. The chain couples TRBV20-1 to TRBJ2-1, with 7 bases matching TRBD2. The V segment lost 5 bases and the J segment 1 base; nucleotides outside the gene matches: 8. The CDR3 loop spans 15 amino acids. The germline V gene has CDR1 DFQATT and CDR2 SNEGSKA (reference sequence). CDR3 sequence reads: CSALRLAVSYNEQFF. The CDR3 DNA reads TGCAGTGCTCTCCGGCTAGCGGTTTCCTACAATGAGCAGTTCTTC.

The sample holds many counts of this clonotype. The CDR3 nucleotides are TGTGCCAGCAGCTTAGCTTTTTTTCCTACTAGGGATGAGCAGTTCTTC. Its protein product is CASSLAFFPTRDEQFF. The chain has TRBV7-9 and TRBJ2-1, with TRBD2 as a possible D gene (5 bases). Germline V gene lookup returns CDR1 SEHNR and CDR2 FQNEAQ (reference sequence). The CDR3 is 16 residues long. V lost 0 bases, J lost 8 bases, and 17 bases lay in between.